These 6 T cell receptor delta chains originate from one sample sequenced in a study of gamma-delta T cells after stem cell transplantation. TCRdb repeated clone calling on the RT-PCR reads with CATT. The sample has around 6,500 delta-chain clones; approximately 25% are singletons. The sequenced sample was gamma-delta T cells. These receptors were obtained from a human donor. It is not recorded whose cells these are; they may come from a transplant donor.

The sample holds a few counts of this clone. CDR3: CACDTLGGTPPLYTDKLIF. The CDR3, as DNA: TGTGCCTGTGACACCCTGGGGGGGACACCCCCTCTGTACACCGATAAACTCATCTTT. The chain employs TRDV2 and TRDJ1; 7 bases are shared with TRDD3. CDR1 is GEAIGNYY, CDR2 EKD, per germline. This CDR3 contains 19 residues. The trim removed 0 bases at V and 0 bases at J, leaving 15 bases unmatched.

The genes are TRDV1 and TRDJ1; 9 nucleotides align to TRDD2. CDR3 length equals 20 residues. CDR1 and CDR2 (germline): TSWWSYY, QGS. Trimming at V came to 2 bases and at J to 4 bases, leaving 20 bases not matched to a gene. CDR3 coding DNA: TGTGCTCTTGGGGAAGGGCCTTCCTACAGACGTTGGGGTTTTATCGATAAACTCATCTTT. Its protein is CALGEGPSYRRWGFIDKLIF.

The V and J genes are TRDV2 and TRDJ3; 7 positions match TRDD3. The germline gives CDR1 GEAIGNYY, CDR2 EKD. CDR3 length: 18 amino acids. With 3 bases clipped from V and 0 bases from J, the junction kept 7 bases outside the gene matches. CDR3: CACDLTGANSWDTRQMFF. CDR3 DNA sequence: TGTGCCTGTGACCTTACTGGGGCTAACTCCTGGGACACCCGACAGATGTTTTTC.

This clone was counted a few times. The chain joins TRDV2 to TRDJ1; 11 nucleotides line up with TRDD3. The CDR3 has 20 residues. V lost 0 bases, J lost 2 bases, and 16 bases stayed unmatched. Looked up from germline, CDR1 is GEAIGNYY and CDR2 is EKD. Written as DNA, the CDR3 is TGTGCCTGTGACACCCCCTTTTTGGGGGATACGCCCCGTTCTACCGATAAACTCATCTTT. It is translated as CACDTPFLGDTPRSTDKLIF.

In this sample, this clone is medium-sized. The gene calls are TRDV2 and TRDJ1; 10 bases line up with TRDD3. The CDR3 sequence is 19 residues long. Trimming cost V 4 bases and J 0 bases; bases outside gene matches: 16. CDR1 GEAIGNYY and CDR2 EKD come from the germline V gene. The CDR3 reads CACEALGDLGAEDTDKLIF. CDR3 DNA sequence: TGTGCCTGTGAAGCACTGGGGGATTTGGGGGCGGAGGACACCGATAAACTCATCTTT.

This clone appeared a few times. TCRdb lists the protein of a much larger clone for this DNA, which differs at residue 12, so this is likely a read error; the protein given here is translated from the DNA itself. The chain carries TRDV2 and TRDJ2; the match to TRDD3 covers 7 bases. CDR1 is GEAIGNYY and CDR2 is EKD in the germline V gene. The CDR3 runs to 15 residues. The CDR3 region has the DNA TGTGCCTGTGACACCGTCGGGATACACACAGCACGACTCTTCTTT. The encoded protein is CACDTVGIHTARLFF.